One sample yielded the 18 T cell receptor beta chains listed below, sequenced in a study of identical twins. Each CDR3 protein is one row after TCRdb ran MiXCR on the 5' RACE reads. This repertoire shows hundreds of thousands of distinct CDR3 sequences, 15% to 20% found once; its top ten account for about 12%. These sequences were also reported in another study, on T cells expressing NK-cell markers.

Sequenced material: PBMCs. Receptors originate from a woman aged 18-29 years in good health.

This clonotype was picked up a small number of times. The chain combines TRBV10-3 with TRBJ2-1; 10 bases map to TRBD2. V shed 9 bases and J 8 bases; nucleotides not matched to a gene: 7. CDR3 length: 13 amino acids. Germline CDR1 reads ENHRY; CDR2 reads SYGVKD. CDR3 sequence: CAMDASGSDEQFF. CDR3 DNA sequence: TGTGCCATGGACGCTAGCGGGAGCGATGAGCAGTTCTTC.

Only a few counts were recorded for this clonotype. The CDR3 region has the DNA TGTGCCAGCAGCTTAGCGGGAGCTTTCGGGAATGAGCAGTTCTTC. It yields the protein CASSLAGAFGNEQFF. V is TRBV7-2 and J is TRBJ2-1; a possible D gene is TRBD2 (5 bases). The CDR3 length is 15 residues. Germline loops: CDR1 SGHTA, CDR2 FQGNSA. V dropped 0 bases and J dropped 7 bases, with 13 bases sitting between them.

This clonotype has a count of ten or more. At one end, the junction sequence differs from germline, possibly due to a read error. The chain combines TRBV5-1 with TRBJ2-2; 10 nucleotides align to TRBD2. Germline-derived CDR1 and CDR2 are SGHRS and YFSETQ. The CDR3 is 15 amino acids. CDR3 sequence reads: CASSLAGANTGELFF. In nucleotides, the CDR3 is TGTGCCAGCAGCCTAGCGGGGGCCAACACCGGGGAGCTGTTTTTT.

The CDR3 sequence: CASRRQGRGNTIYF. In DNA, the CDR3 is TGTGCCAGCAGGCGGCAGGGGAGGGGAAACACCATATATTTT. The gene calls are TRBV12-3 or TRBV12-4 and TRBJ1-3, with a weak D call TRBD1 (6 bases). Trimming left V 6 bases short and J 4 bases short, with 13 bases between. The CDR3 runs 14 residues.

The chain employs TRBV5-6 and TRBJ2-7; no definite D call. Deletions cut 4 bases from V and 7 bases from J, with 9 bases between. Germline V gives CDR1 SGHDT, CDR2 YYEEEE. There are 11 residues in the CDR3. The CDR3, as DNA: TGTGCCAGCAGCCAGATCGGGGAGCAGTACTTC. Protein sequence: CASSQIGEQYF. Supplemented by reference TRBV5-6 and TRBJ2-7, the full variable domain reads DAGVTQSPTHLIKTRGQQVTLRCSPKSGHDTVSWYQQALGQGPQFIFQYYEEEERQRGNFPDRFSGHQFPNYSSELNVNALLLGDSALYLCASSQIGEQYFGPGTRLTVT.

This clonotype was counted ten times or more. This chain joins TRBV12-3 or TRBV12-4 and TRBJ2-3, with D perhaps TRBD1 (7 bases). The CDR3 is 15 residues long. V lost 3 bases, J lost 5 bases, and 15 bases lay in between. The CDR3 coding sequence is TGTGCCAGCAGTTTGGCCAGGGGGAGGATAGATACGCAGTATTTT. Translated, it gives CASSLARGRIDTQYF.

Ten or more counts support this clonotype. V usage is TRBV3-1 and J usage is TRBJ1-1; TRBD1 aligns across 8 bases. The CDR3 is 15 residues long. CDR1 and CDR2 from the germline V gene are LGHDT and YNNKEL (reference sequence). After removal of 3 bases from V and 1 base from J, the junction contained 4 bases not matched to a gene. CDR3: CASSHFDRGNTEAFF. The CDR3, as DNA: TGTGCCAGCAGCCACTTCGACAGGGGGAACACTGAAGCTTTCTTT.

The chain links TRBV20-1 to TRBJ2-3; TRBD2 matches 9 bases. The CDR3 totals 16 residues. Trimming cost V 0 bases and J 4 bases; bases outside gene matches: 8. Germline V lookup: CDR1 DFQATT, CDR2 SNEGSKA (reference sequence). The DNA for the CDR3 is TGCAGTGCTAGAGATAGACGAGCGGGAGGCTCAGATACGCAGTATTTT. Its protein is CSARDRRAGGSDTQYF.

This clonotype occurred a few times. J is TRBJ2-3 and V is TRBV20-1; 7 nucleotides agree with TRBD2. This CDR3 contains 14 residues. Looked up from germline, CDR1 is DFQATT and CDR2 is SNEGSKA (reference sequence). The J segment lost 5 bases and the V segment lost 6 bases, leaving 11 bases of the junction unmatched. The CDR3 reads CSAPPGGRGDTQYF. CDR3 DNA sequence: TGCAGTGCCCCACCCGGCGGGAGAGGAGATACGCAGTATTTT.

The CDR3 nucleotides read TGTGCCAGCAGCTCCGGTTTTGACGAGCAGTACTTC. Translated, it gives CASSSGFDEQYF. V and J are TRBV7-9 and TRBJ2-7; D is uncertain. Germline CDR1 and CDR2: SEHNR and FQNEAQ (reference sequence). CDR3 size: 12 residues. V gave up 4 bases and J gave up 5 bases, with 9 bases separating them.

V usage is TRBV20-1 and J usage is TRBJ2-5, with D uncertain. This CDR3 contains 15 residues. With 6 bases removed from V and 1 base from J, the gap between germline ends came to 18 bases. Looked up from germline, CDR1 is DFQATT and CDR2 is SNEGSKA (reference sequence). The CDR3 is CSAPSYNTIQETQYF. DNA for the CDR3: TGCAGTGCACCATCCTATAATACGATCCAAGAGACCCAGTACTTC.

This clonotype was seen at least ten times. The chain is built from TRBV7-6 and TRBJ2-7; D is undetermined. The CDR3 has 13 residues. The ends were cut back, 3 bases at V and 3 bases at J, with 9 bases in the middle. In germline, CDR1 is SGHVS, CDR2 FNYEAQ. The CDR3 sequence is CASSFRASYEQYF. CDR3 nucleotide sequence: TGTGCCAGCAGCTTTAGGGCGAGCTACGAGCAGTACTTC.

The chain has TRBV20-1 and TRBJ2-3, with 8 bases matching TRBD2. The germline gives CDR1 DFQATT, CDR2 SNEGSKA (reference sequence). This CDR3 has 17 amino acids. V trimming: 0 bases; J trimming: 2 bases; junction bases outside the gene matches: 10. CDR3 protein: CSARDLERGRVTDTQYF. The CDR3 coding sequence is TGCAGTGCTAGAGATCTCGAGCGGGGGAGAGTCACAGATACGCAGTATTTT.

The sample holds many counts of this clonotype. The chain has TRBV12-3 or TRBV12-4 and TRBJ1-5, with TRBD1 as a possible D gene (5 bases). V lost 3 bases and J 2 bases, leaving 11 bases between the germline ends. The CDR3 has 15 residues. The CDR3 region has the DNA TGTGCCAGCAGTTTGGAGGGACGGGGCAATCAGCCCCAGCATTTT. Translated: CASSLEGRGNQPQHF.

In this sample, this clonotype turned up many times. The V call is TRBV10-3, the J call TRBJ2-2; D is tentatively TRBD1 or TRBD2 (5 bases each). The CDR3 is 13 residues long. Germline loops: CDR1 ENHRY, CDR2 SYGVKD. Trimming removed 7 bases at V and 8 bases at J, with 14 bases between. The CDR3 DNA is TGTGCCATCACCATCGGGGCCCCGGGGGAGCTGTTTTTT. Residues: CAITIGAPGELFF.

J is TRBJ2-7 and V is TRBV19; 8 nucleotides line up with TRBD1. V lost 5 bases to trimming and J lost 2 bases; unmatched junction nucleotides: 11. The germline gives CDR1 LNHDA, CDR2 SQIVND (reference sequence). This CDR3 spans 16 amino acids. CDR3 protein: CASSGPRKTGAYEQYF. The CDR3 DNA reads TGTGCCAGTAGTGGACCACGGAAGACAGGGGCCTACGAGCAGTACTTC.

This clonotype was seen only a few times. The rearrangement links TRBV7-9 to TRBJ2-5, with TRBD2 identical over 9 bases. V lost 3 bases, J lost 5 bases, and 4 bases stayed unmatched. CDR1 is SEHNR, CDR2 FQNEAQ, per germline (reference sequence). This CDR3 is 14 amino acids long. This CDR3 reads CASSFSGGDETQYF. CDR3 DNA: TGTGCCAGCAGCTTTAGCGGGGGAGATGAGACCCAGTACTTC.

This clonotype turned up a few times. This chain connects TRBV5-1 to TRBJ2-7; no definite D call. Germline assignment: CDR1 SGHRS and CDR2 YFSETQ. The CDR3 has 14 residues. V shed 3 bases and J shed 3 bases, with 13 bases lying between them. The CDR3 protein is CASSSRVSHYEQYF. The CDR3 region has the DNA TGCGCCAGCAGCTCACGGGTCTCGCACTACGAGCAGTACTTC.